A selection of T cell receptor beta chains follows, all from one sample in a study of a mutant IDH1 vaccine in newly diagnosed glioma. The antigens for these receptors are not known. The repertoire was sequenced with immunoSEQ multiplex PCR; TCRdb's copy has only in-frame clones and lacks some. The repertoire holds under 40,000 clones, approximately 78% seen once, with about 11% in the top ten. Here the sequenced sample was PBMCs, taken from a glioma patient whose treatment included an IDH1 peptide vaccine. Receptors were obtained from a woman aged 40 to 50 with glioma. Each CDR3 is given with its conserved first and last residue. The D gene is left open where the match is weak. Expanded clones get a size class; other rows say once, few or many, or leave the size out.

j_call d_call clone_size v_call cdr3_aa cdr3_nt
TRBJ1-2 - - TRBV4-1 CASSQGGNHYGYTF TGCGCCAGCAGCCAGGGGGGGAACCACTATGGCTACACCTTC
TRBJ2-7 - - TRBV5-1 CASSDPQGKYEQYF TGCGCCAGCAGTGATCCGCAGGGGAAATACGAGCAGTACTTC
TRBJ2-2 TRBD1 - TRBV7-9 CASSRRDRGHGELFF TGTGCCAGCAGCCGACGGGACAGGGGGCATGGGGAGCTGTTTTTT
TRBJ2-7 - - TRBV25-1 CASSYRDRLAYEQYF TGTGCCAGCAGTTACCGGGACCGGCTGGCCTACGAGCAGTACTTC
TRBJ1-1 - - TRBV30 CAWSQGNTEAFF TGTGCCTGGAGTCAGGGGAACACTGAAGCTTTCTTT
TRBJ1-4 - - TRBV10-3 CAIGGATNEKLFF TGTGCCATCGGTGGAGCAACTAATGAAAAACTGTTTTTT
TRBJ1-5 - few TRBV23-1 CDTPSVADQPQHF TGCGACACACCGAGTGTGGCTGATCAGCCCCAGCATTTT
TRBJ1-4 - few TRBV21-1 CASRWGRQNNEKLFF TGTGCCAGCAGGTGGGGGAGACAGAATAATGAAAAACTGTTTTTT
TRBJ1-2 TRBD1 - TRBV7-9 CASSFGTGNYGYTF TGTGCCAGCAGCTTTGGGACAGGGAATTATGGCTACACCTTC
TRBJ1-2 TRBD1 - TRBV2 CASSGEFTGAYGYTF TGTGCCAGCAGTGGAGAATTCACAGGGGCCTATGGCTACACCTTC
TRBJ2-2 - once TRBV6-5 CASSYSETGELFF TGTGCCAGCAGTTACTCGGAAACCGGGGAGCTGTTTTTT
TRBJ2-5 - - TRBV6-6 CASSYASRGGETQYF TGTGCCAGCAGTTACGCATCCAGGGGGGGGGAGACCCAGTACTTC
TRBJ1-1 - - TRBV20-1 CSAGSWTEAFF TGCAGTGCTGGGAGCTGGACAGAAGCTTTCTTT
TRBJ1-2 - - TRBV7-9 CASSSAGTEYGYTF TGTGCCAGCAGCTCCGCCGGGACGGAGTATGGCTACACCTTC
TRBJ1-2 - - TRBV5-4 CASSLNLQDGYTF TGTGCCAGCAGCCTAAACCTACAGGATGGCTACACCTTC
TRBJ1-5 - few TRBV19 CASSTLLGNQPQHF TGTGCCAGTAGTACCCTCCTTGGGAATCAGCCCCAGCATTTT
TRBJ1-6 - - TRBV6-1 CASSQVGRALYNSPLHF TGTGCCAGCAGTCAAGTAGGCAGGGCCCTCTATAATTCACCCCTCCACTTT
TRBJ1-4 - - TRBV7-2 CASSSYLRKGSGRGKLFF TGTGCCAGCAGCTCATACCTTCGGAAGGGCTCCGGGAGAGGAAAACTGTTTTTT
TRBJ2-1 TRBD2 - TRBV7-7 CASSLGRDYEMDEQFF TGTGCTAGCAGCTTAGGGCGGGACTATGAGATGGATGAGCAGTTCTTC
TRBJ2-1 - - TRBV7-2 CASSQGGGRTYNEQFF TGTGCCAGCAGCCAAGGAGGGGGGAGAACATACAATGAGCAGTTCTTC
TRBJ2-1 TRBD1 once TRBV29-1 CSVVPGQGVF TGCAGCGTCGTGCCGGGACAGGGGGTCTTC
TRBJ1-4 TRBD1 - TRBV9 CASSERGPPGEKLFF TGTGCCAGCAGCGAGAGGGGGCCCCCAGGTGAAAAACTGTTTTTT
TRBJ2-1 - - TRBV27 CASRQYNEQFF TGTGCCAGCAGACAATACAATGAGCAGTTCTTC
TRBJ1-6 - - TRBV7-9 CASSLNANNSPLHF TGTGCCAGCAGCTTAAACGCTAATAATTCACCCCTCCACTTT
TRBJ2-3 - once TRBV13 CASSSEGGTQYF TGTGCCAGCAGCTCGGAGGGGGGTACGCAGTATTTT
TRBJ1-2 TRBD1 - TRBV6-1 CASSEAGTAPYGYTF TGTGCCAGCAGCGAAGCCGGGACAGCACCCTATGGCTACACCTTC
TRBJ2-3 - - TRBV6-4 CASSVGGASTDTQYF TGTGCCAGCAGTGTAGGGGGGGCTAGCACAGATACGCAGTATTTT
TRBJ2-5 - once TRBV2 CASSESIQETQYF TGTGCCAGCAGTGAGTCAATACAAGAGACCCAGTACTTC
TRBJ1-2 - few TRBV7-9 CASSTTAPYGYTF TGTGCCAGCAGCACGACAGCACCCTATGGCTACACCTTC
TRBJ1-2 - - TRBV10-3 CAIRAYGYTF TGTGCCATCAGGGCCTATGGCTACACCTTC
TRBJ1-2 - - TRBV5-1 CASSLDGVNYGYTF TGCGCCAGCAGCTTGGACGGGGTAAACTATGGCTACACCTTC
TRBJ2-5 - - TRBV11-2 CASSGRETQYF TGTGCCAGCAGCGGGCGGGAGACCCAGTACTTC
TRBJ2-7 - - TRBV30 CAWSVGGYEQYF TGTGCCTGGAGTGTTGGGGGCTACGAGCAGTACTTC
TRBJ1-1 - - TRBV4-1 CASSQVPGAGTEAFF TGCGCCAGCAGCCAAGTGCCGGGGGCGGGCACTGAAGCTTTCTTT
TRBJ1-1 - few TRBV18 CASSAGTPNTEAFF TGTGCCAGCTCCGCCGGGACCCCGAACACTGAAGCTTTCTTT
TRBJ2-1 TRBD2 - TRBV6-1 CASRASGGSEQFF TGTGCCAGCAGAGCTAGCGGGGGGAGTGAGCAGTTCTTC
TRBJ2-7 TRBD2 - TRBV7-9 CASSYSRGGENEQYF TGTGCCAGCAGCTACTCGCGGGGGGGCGAAAACGAGCAGTACTTC
TRBJ2-7 - - TRBV30 CAWSVRPSASSYEQYF TGTGCCTGGAGTGTACGACCTAGCGCTAGCTCCTACGAGCAGTACTTC
TRBJ2-7 - - TRBV6-6 CASSLDEQYF TGTGCCAGCAGCCTGGATGAGCAGTACTTC
TRBJ1-2 - - TRBV18 CASSPRRTGLYGYTF TGTGCCAGCTCACCTCGACGAACAGGGCTCTATGGCTACACCTTC
TRBJ2-7 TRBD1 - TRBV5-1 CASSLIRDRSYEQYF TGCGCCAGCAGTTTGATCCGGGACAGATCCTACGAGCAGTACTTC
TRBJ1-1 - few TRBV2 CASSGSGGLDTEAFF TGTGCCAGCAGTGGCTCTGGGGGATTGGACACTGAAGCTTTCTTT
TRBJ2-5 - - TRBV5-5 CASSLAPGLGGAQYF TGTGCCAGCAGCTTGGCCCCAGGACTGGGAGGTGCCCAGTACTTC
TRBJ1-2 - - TRBV30 CAWRWDPMRGGYTF TGTGCCTGGAGGTGGGACCCCATGAGGGGTGGCTACACCTTC
TRBJ2-7 TRBD1 - TRBV6-5 CASRYRGTGGYEQYF TGTGCCAGCCGATACCGTGGGACAGGGGGCTACGAGCAGTACTTC